This T cell receptor (beta chain) was sequenced for a study of blood T cell repertoires in COVID-19. This clone showed up just once. Germline CDR1 is GTSNPN and CDR2 is SVGIG (reference sequence). Trimming stripped 0 bases from V and 6 bases from J, with 17 bases between. This CDR3 region has 15 residues. Data came from immunoSEQ multiplex PCR; TCRdb stores just in-frame clones and leaves some out. The sample has approximately 81,000 clones, around 89% seen once; the top ten hold more than 0.9%. Material: PBMCs or T cells enriched from blood (not recorded which). The chain has TRBV30 and TRBJ1-1; D call uncertain. This receptor was taken from a woman aged 45-65 years with acute COVID-19. This chain's CDR3 is CAWSVRSGIGSEAFF. DNA of the CDR3: TGTGCCTGGAGTGTGAGGTCGGGGATCGGCTCTGAAGCTTTCTTT.